This record looks at one T cell receptor (beta chain) sequence and its context. The entry originates in a study of cytomegalovirus exposure and HLA in healthy donors. V was cut by 2 bases and J by 3 bases, with 15 bases left in between. CDR1 and CDR2 (germline): SGHRS, YFSETQ. CDR3 length equals 15 residues. The PCR used 60 Vbeta and 13 Jbeta primers. Profiled with immunoSEQ multiplex PCR; TCRdb holds only in-frame clones, not every one. This specimen shows around 63,000 clones; the ten leading clones hold roughly 1.7%. The sequence was collected from a woman aged 25 to 39 in good health and CMV-seronegative. The rearrangement links TRBV5-1 to TRBJ2-7, with D tentatively TRBD2 (6 bases). Sequenced: PBMCs. The DNA for the CDR3 is TGCGCCAGCAGCTTCTTGGGACTGGGGGTCTACGAGCAGTACTTC. It codes for CASSFLGLGVYEQYF. The full variable domain, with the rest looked up from reference TRBV5-1 and TRBJ2-7, is KAGVTQTPRYLIKTRGQQVTLSCSPISGHRSVSWYQQTPGQGLQFLFEYFSETQRNKGNFPGRFSGRQFSNSRSEMNVSTLELGDSALYLCASSFLGLGVYEQYFGPGTRLTVT.